This TCR beta chain was profiled in a study of CXCR3-negative and CXCR3-positive naive CD8 T cells. Study background: Sequencing gave 120 million to 150 million TRB reads overall, about 1.5 +/- 0.3 million per library. General study points: Partly lower CXCR3 expression followed cryopreservation, and most assays relied on fresh PBMCs. CXCR3-negative naive cells had less hydrophobic TRB CDR3s than did CXCR3-positive naive cells.

Via 5' RACE with UMI labels, TRB cDNA libraries were prepared. TCRdb reworked the 5' RACE reads into one entry per CDR3 protein, no DNA. The specimen's table records 100,000 to 150,000 distinct CDR3 sequences. CDR1 and CDR2 (germline): LGHDT, YNNKEL (reference sequence). The CDR3 covers 21 residues. Remarks on this clonotype: Its antigen is currently unknown.

The chain carries TRBV3-1 and TRBJ1-1; TCRdb proposes TRBD1, but this gene call is untestable without DNA. The specimen was naive CXCR3- CD8+ T cells from blood. Sample subset: CD45RO-CCR7+CD27+CD95- naive CD8+ T cells lacking CXCR3 (TNR3-). The clonotype was recovered from a human donor in good health. Some clones in this sample may be carry-over from other donors' samples. The CDR3 sequence: CASSQSLPRQDLVAWDTEAFF.